The rows below give T cell receptor beta chains drawn from one sample of a study of cytomegalovirus exposure and HLA in healthy donors. Measured with immunoSEQ multiplex PCR; TCRdb has only the in-frame clones, and not every one. The table has some 210,000 clones, 70% to 85% seen once; the top ten hold less than 4.5%. Material for sequencing was PBMCs. These receptors were taken from a male donor in good health and CMV-seronegative. Both conserved end residues are part of each CDR3. A D gene is named only where the DNA matches it firmly. For some rows the clone size is stated as once, few or many, or as a class when expanded; others skip it.

clone_size j_call d_call v_call cdr3_aa cdr3_nt
few TRBJ1-5 TRBD1 TRBV30 CAWGKIGDRSSQHF TGTGCCTGGGGGAAGATTGGGGACAGATCGTCCCAGCATTTT
few TRBJ1-1 NA TRBV18 CASSDKRTEAFF TGTGCCAGCTCAGACAAAAGGACTGAAGCTTTCTTT
NA TRBJ1-3 NA TRBV6-5 CASTTPSSGNTIYF TGTGCCAGCACCACACCTAGCTCTGGAAACACCATATATTTT
NA TRBJ2-5 NA TRBV18 CASSRDYRETQYF TGTGCCAGCTCACGCGACTACCGGGAGACCCAGTACTTC
once TRBJ1-1 NA TRBV15 CATSRAGMGNTEAFF TGTGCCACCAGCAGGGCAGGGATGGGAAACACTGAAGCTTTCTTT
NA TRBJ2-3 NA TRBV10-3 CAASPLATLTDTQYF TGTGCCGCGAGCCCGCTAGCAACCTTAACAGATACGCAGTATTTT
NA TRBJ2-3 NA TRBV7-3 CASSLEAQDTQYF TGTGCCAGCAGCTTGGAGGCACAAGATACGCAGTATTTT
NA TRBJ2-7 TRBD1 TRBV2 CASSGTGYNEQYF TGTGCCAGCAGCGGGACAGGTTACAACGAGCAGTACTTC
NA TRBJ1-1 NA TRBV6-5 CASSAGMNTEAFF TGTGCCAGCAGTGCAGGGATGAACACTGAAGCTTTCTTT
NA TRBJ2-3 NA TRBV2 CASSEAGTDTQYF TGTGCCAGCAGTGAAGCCGGGACAGATACGCAGTATTTT
few TRBJ1-4 NA TRBV7-2 CASSLAGAGGEKLFF TGTGCCAGCAGCTTAGCGGGGGCGGGAGGTGAAAAACTGTTTTTT
NA TRBJ2-7 TRBD2 TRBV11-2 CASSRGLAGAYEQYF TGTGCCAGCAGCCGGGGACTAGCGGGAGCCTACGAGCAGTACTTC
NA TRBJ2-3 TRBD1 TRBV15 CATSRRQGGGGTDTQYF TGTGCCACCAGCCGCCGACAGGGGGGTGGCGGGACAGATACGCAGTATTTT
NA TRBJ2-5 TRBD2 TRBV27 CASRPLTSVGETQYF TGTGCCAGCAGACCCCTCACTAGCGTAGGGGAGACCCAGTACTTC
NA TRBJ2-3 TRBD2 TRBV29-1 CSVEDSGGTDTQYF TGCAGCGTTGAAGACAGCGGGGGCACAGATACGCAGTATTTT
few TRBJ1-5 NA TRBV6-1 CASSEGTGLLQPQHF TGTGCCAGCAGTGAAGGCACAGGGCTACTGCAGCCCCAGCATTTT
NA TRBJ1-2 NA TRBV27 CASSLPGGRYTF TGTGCCAGCAGTCTCCCCGGAGGGCGCTACACCTTC
NA TRBJ2-7 NA TRBV4-1 CASSQDTYEQYF TGCGCCAGCAGCCAAGATACCTACGAGCAGTACTTC
NA TRBJ2-1 NA TRBV7-2 CASSSIAASYNEQFF TGTGCCAGCAGCTCAATAGCTGCCTCCTACAATGAGCAGTTCTTC
NA TRBJ2-1 NA TRBV10-3 CAISPRVGADNEQFF TGTGCCATCAGCCCGAGGGTGGGGGCTGACAATGAGCAGTTCTTC
NA TRBJ2-1 TRBD2 TRBV11-3 CASSTGTSGRAAPYNEQFF TGTGCCAGCAGTACTGGGACTAGCGGGAGGGCCGCCCCCTACAATGAGCAGTTCTTC
once TRBJ2-7 NA TRBV7-9 CSSRNWKGRIPPDEQYF TGTTCCAGCAGAAATTGGAAGGGGCGTATCCCGCCTGATGAGCAGTACTTC
NA TRBJ1-6 NA TRBV2 CASRRQAGSPLHF TGTGCCAGCCGACGACAAGCTGGATCACCCCTCCACTTT
NA TRBJ2-3 TRBD1 TRBV10-3 CAIRPWDRGHDTQYF TGTGCCATCAGACCTTGGGACAGGGGGCATGATACGCAGTATTTT
NA TRBJ2-5 NA TRBV5-5 CASSLFANSWETQYF TGTGCCAGCAGCTTGTTCGCAAACTCGTGGGAGACCCAGTACTTC
NA TRBJ2-1 TRBD2 TRBV7-7 CASSLLPTSGSKNEQFF TGTGCTAGCAGCTTACTCCCGACTAGCGGGAGCAAAAATGAGCAGTTCTTC
NA TRBJ1-4 NA TRBV5-1 CASAGGTPRPNEKLFF TGCGCCAGCGCGGGGGGCACGCCAAGACCTAATGAAAAACTGTTTTTT
NA TRBJ2-5 TRBD2 TRBV5-1 CASSLGLAGELETQYF TGCGCCAGCAGCTTGGGACTAGCGGGAGAGTTGGAGACCCAGTACTTC
NA TRBJ2-7 NA TRBV29-1 CSVEDRGSVSSYEQYF TGCAGCGTTGAGGACAGAGGCAGCGTCAGCTCCTACGAGCAGTACTTC
few TRBJ1-1 NA TRBV30 CAWVMNTEAFF TGTGCCTGGGTAATGAACACTGAAGCTTTCTTT
NA TRBJ1-4 TRBD1 TRBV14 CASSPFTGQIATNEKLFF TGTGCCAGCAGCCCGTTTACGGGACAGATTGCAACTAATGAAAAACTGTTTTTT
NA TRBJ1-3 NA TRBV2 CASSLWTLKVGSGNTIYF TGTGCCAGCAGTTTATGGACTCTCAAAGTGGGTTCTGGAAACACCATATATTTT
NA TRBJ2-3 NA TRBV9 CASSVDGGPFTQYF TGTGCCAGCAGCGTAGACGGGGGACCCTTTACGCAGTATTTT
NA TRBJ2-7 NA TRBV6-5 CASSYSRAYEQYF TGTGCCAGCAGTTACTCGCGGGCCTACGAGCAGTACTTC
NA TRBJ2-3 TRBD2 TRBV5-1 CASMEREVDTQYF TGCGCCAGCATGGAGCGGGAGGTAGATACGCAGTATTTT
NA TRBJ2-7 NA TRBV10-2 CASSLGPTYEQYF TGCGCCAGCTCTCTGGGGCCCACCTACGAGCAGTACTTC
NA TRBJ1-4 NA TRBV18 CASSPPVYPGATNEKLFF TGTGCCAGCTCACCCCCCGTGTACCCGGGGGCAACTAATGAAAAACTGTTTTTT
NA TRBJ1-1 TRBD1 TRBV5-4 CASGSDRVTAFF TGTGCCAGCGGCTCCGACAGGGTAACGGCTTTCTTT
NA TRBJ2-3 NA TRBV9 CASSVGLTGTSTDTQYF TGTGCCAGCAGCGTGGGCCTGACAGGGACTAGCACAGATACGCAGTATTTT
few TRBJ2-2 NA TRBV9 CASSVVPGWGELFF TGTGCCAGCAGCGTAGTGCCGGGGTGGGGGGAGCTGTTTTTT
NA TRBJ1-5 NA TRBV18 CASSPTRTDFYQPQHF TGTGCCAGCTCACCCACCAGGACAGACTTTTATCAGCCCCAGCATTTT
NA TRBJ1-5 TRBD1 TRBV27 CASSPRGTGVGNQPQHF TGTGCCAGCAGTCCTCGGGGGACAGGGGTAGGCAATCAGCCCCAGCATTTT
NA TRBJ2-7 TRBD2 TRBV6-1 CASSHSSGSYEQYF TGTGCCAGCAGCCACTCTAGCGGCTCCTACGAGCAGTACTTC
NA TRBJ2-5 NA TRBV15 CATSRDRTVQETQYF TGTGCCACCAGCAGAGATAGGACAGTCCAAGAGACCCAGTACTTC
NA TRBJ2-7 TRBD2 TRBV5-6 CASSSLGNSGSLYEQYF TGTGCCAGCAGCTCCCTAGGGAATAGCGGGAGTCTATACGAGCAGTACTTC
NA TRBJ2-3 TRBD2 TRBV11-2 CASSLMEGGTTDTQYF TGTGCCAGCAGCCTAATGGAGGGAGGGACCACAGATACGCAGTATTTT
NA TRBJ1-3 TRBD1 TRBV2 CASTRQGAGFGNTIYF TGTGCCAGCACCCGACAGGGGGCGGGATTTGGAAACACCATATATTTT
NA TRBJ2-3 NA TRBV28 CASNEIQGTQYF TGTGCCAGCAACGAGATACAGGGAACGCAGTATTTT
NA TRBJ2-2 TRBD2 TRBV27 CASRSPFREGLSGELFF TGTGCCAGCAGATCCCCTTTTAGGGAGGGCCTCTCCGGGGAGCTGTTTTTT
NA TRBJ1-5 NA TRBV1 CTSSPGNQPQHF TGCACCAGCAGCCCAGGTAATCAGCCCCAGCATTTT
few TRBJ1-1 TRBD1 TRBV18 CASSPLQGAEAFF TGTGCCAGCTCGCCTTTACAGGGGGCTGAAGCTTTCTTT
NA TRBJ2-6 NA TRBV19 CASSIGLEAGANVLTF TGTGCCAGTAGTATAGGACTAGAGGCTGGGGCCAACGTCCTGACTTTC
once TRBJ2-1 NA TRBV30 CAWAGQSFYNEQFF TGTGCCTGGGCGGGACAGTCTTTCTACAATGAGCAGTTCTTC
few TRBJ2-2 NA TRBV6-6 CASSFTGELFF TGTGCCAGCAGCTTCACCGGGGAGCTGTTTTTT
once TRBJ2-1 TRBD2 TRBV7-9 CASSLASGSTYNEQFF TGTGCCAGCAGCTTAGCTAGCGGGTCCACCTACAATGAGCAGTTCTTC
NA TRBJ2-1 TRBD2 TRBV28 CASRMGGTIYNEQFF TGTGCCAGCCGTATGGGAGGGACTATTTACAATGAGCAGTTCTTC
once TRBJ2-3 TRBD2 TRBV5-1 CASSLNRDYSYTQYF TGCGCCAGCAGCCTGAACCGGGACTACTCCTATACGCAGTATTTT
NA TRBJ1-2 TRBD1 TRBV27 CASSSGVGGDYGYTF TGTGCCAGCAGTTCGGGAGTAGGGGGCGACTATGGCTACACCTTC